Listed below are T cell receptor beta chains from one sample, sequenced in a study of PD-L1 blockade in urothelial cancer. The data were produced by immunoSEQ multiplex PCR, yet TCRdb's version contains in-frame clones alone and is incomplete. The sample consists of 35,000 or so clones, 83% of them appearing once. The sequencing here drew on PBMCs, taken around atezolizumab (anti-PD-L1) treatment. The origin of the receptors is a man between 60 and 75 years old with urothelial cancer. Each CDR3 is given with its conserved first and last residue. A D gene is named only where the DNA matches it firmly. Clone size, where shown, is once, few, many, or a class for clones that have expanded.

-	TRBV6-1	TRBJ1-6	-	TGTGCCAGCAGTGAAGGAGAGGGCTCCTATAATTCACCCCTCCACTTT	CASSEGEGSYNSPLHF
-	TRBV6-5	TRBJ2-5	-	TGTGCCAGCACGGCCACCAGGTACCAAGAGACCCAGTACTTC	CASTATRYQETQYF
-	TRBV30	TRBJ1-1	-	TGTGCCTGGAGTGTACTGGGGGGACTGGGAGCTTTCTTT	CAWSVLGGLGAFF
-	TRBV6-6	TRBJ2-7	once	TGTGCCAGCAGTTACTCGGGGAGCTACGAGCAGTACTTC	CASSYSGSYEQYF
-	TRBV7-2	TRBJ2-1	-	TGTGCCAGCAGCTTACCTAATTACAATGAGCAGTTCTTC	CASSLPNYNEQFF
-	TRBV15	TRBJ1-2	-	TGTGCCACCAGCAGAAGTTGGCAGGAAGGGGGCTATGGCTACACCTTC	CATSRSWQEGGYGYTF
TRBD1	TRBV11-1	TRBJ2-5	-	TGTGCCAGCAGCCCGCACGTGGACAGGGGTCGGGAGACCCAGTACTTC	CASSPHVDRGRETQYF
TRBD2	TRBV9	TRBJ2-3	-	TGTGCCAGCAGCCTAACGACTAGCGGGGGGCGGTCCACAGATACGCAGTATTTT	CASSLTTSGGRSTDTQYF
-	TRBV9	TRBJ1-2	-	TGTGCCAGCAGCCTCGAGGGCTATGGCTACACCTTC	CASSLEGYGYTF
TRBD1	TRBV10-3	TRBJ2-5	-	TGTGCCATCAGCAGCCCGAAAACAGGGGATGGAGAGACCCAGTACTTC	CAISSPKTGDGETQYF
-	TRBV7-9	TRBJ2-2	-	TGTGCCAGCAGCCAAGTCCCAAGAGAGAACACCGGGGAGCTGTTTTTT	CASSQVPRENTGELFF
TRBD2	TRBV2	TRBJ2-1	-	TGTGCCAGCAGTGAAATCCGGGGAGGGGATGGTGAGCAGTTCTTC	CASSEIRGGDGEQFF
TRBD1	TRBV11-2	TRBJ1-5	-	TGTGCCAGCAGCCCGGACAGGGGAATCCAGCCCCAGCATTTT	CASSPDRGIQPQHF
TRBD1	TRBV5-1	TRBJ2-1	-	TGCGCCAGCAAGGGGGACAGGGACAATGAGCAGTTCTTC	CASKGDRDNEQFF
TRBD1	TRBV4-1	TRBJ2-7	-	TGCGCCAGCAGCTGGGACAGGGACTACGAGCAGTACTTC	CASSWDRDYEQYF
-	TRBV9	TRBJ1-5	-	TGTGCCAGCAGCGTAGGGGCGGGGTATAGCAATCAGCCCCAGCATTTT	CASSVGAGYSNQPQHF
TRBD2	TRBV2	TRBJ2-5	-	TGTGCCAGCCCGAGAGGGGGACTAGCGGACCAAGAGACCCAGTACTTC	CASPRGGLADQETQYF
TRBD1	TRBV2	TRBJ1-2	-	TGTGCCAGATCATCGGAACAGGGGAGTGGCTACACCTTC	CARSSEQGSGYTF
-	TRBV5-6	TRBJ1-6	-	TGTGCCAGCAGCTTACGACAGTCTATTGTCTATAATTCACCCCTCCACTTT	CASSLRQSIVYNSPLHF
-	TRBV5-5	TRBJ1-2	-	TGTGCCAGCAGCTTGGGAGGGTCCTACACGAATGGCTACACCTTC	CASSLGGSYTNGYTF
-	TRBV7-2	TRBJ1-4	-	TGTGCCAGCAGCCAGGGAACAAAACTGTTTTTT	CASSQGTKLFF
-	TRBV5-6	TRBJ1-1	-	TGTGCCAGCAGGGGGCCCGCCCAAATGAACACTGAAGCTTTCTTT	CASRGPAQMNTEAFF
TRBD1	TRBV6-5	TRBJ1-6	once	TGTGCCAGCAGTTATCTCGGGACAGGGGTCAATTCACCCCTCCACTTT	CASSYLGTGVNSPLHF
-	TRBV6-5	TRBJ2-7	-	TGTGCCAGCAGCCTCCTAAGGGGCGATTACGAGCAGTACTTC	CASSLLRGDYEQYF
-	TRBV6-5	TRBJ1-2	-	TGTGCCAGCAGGCCTGGGGGCTCGGATGGCTACACCTTC	CASRPGGSDGYTF
-	TRBV14	TRBJ1-2	-	TGTGCCAGCAGCCCGCGACAGGCCGATGGCTACACCTTC	CASSPRQADGYTF
TRBD2	TRBV5-1	TRBJ2-3	once	TGCGCCAGCAGCTTGGAGGGGACTAGCGGGAGGGTGACAGATACGCAGTATTTT	CASSLEGTSGRVTDTQYF
TRBD1	TRBV29-1	TRBJ1-2	-	TGCAGCGTTGGCACAGGGGTAGGAAACTATGGCTACACCTTC	CSVGTGVGNYGYTF
-	TRBV18	TRBJ1-5	-	TGTGCCAGCTCACCAGCCTCAGGGTATAGCAATCAGCCCCAGCATTTT	CASSPASGYSNQPQHF
TRBD2	TRBV28	TRBJ2-7	-	TGTGCCAGCAGTTTAGGGTGGGGGGGGAGGGCCTACGAGCAGTACTTC	CASSLGWGGRAYEQYF
TRBD2	TRBV5-1	TRBJ2-1	-	TGCGCCACCTCGAGCGGGGGGACGAAGAATGAGCAGTTCTTC	CATSSGGTKNEQFF
-	TRBV5-1	TRBJ2-1	-	TGCGCCAGCAATTCTGAGGGAGACAATGAGCAGTTCTTC	CASNSEGDNEQFF
-	TRBV30	TRBJ1-1	few	TGTGCCTGGAGGACGTGGCAGAGGACTGAAGCTTTCTTT	CAWRTWQRTEAFF
TRBD1	TRBV10-3	TRBJ2-5	-	TGTGCCATCTCACTCGACAGGGGCGAGACCCAGTACTTC	CAISLDRGETQYF
-	TRBV6-1	TRBJ2-5	-	TGTGCCAGCCCGGACACGCTAGAACAGACCCAGTACTTC	CASPDTLEQTQYF
TRBD1	TRBV27	TRBJ1-1	-	TGTGCCAGTACCAAACAGGGGGGGAACACTGAAGCTTTCTTT	CASTKQGGNTEAFF
-	TRBV11-1	TRBJ2-7	-	TGTGCCAGCAGCTTAGCGCTTAGGGGAAACTACGAGCAGTACTTC	CASSLALRGNYEQYF
-	TRBV5-5	TRBJ2-5	-	TGTGCCAGCAGCTTCCACGGTCAAGAGACCCAGTACTTC	CASSFHGQETQYF
TRBD1	TRBV5-1	TRBJ2-5	-	TGCGCCAGCAGCTTAGGCGACAGGGTCGAGACCCAGTACTTC	CASSLGDRVETQYF
-	TRBV21-1	TRBJ2-5	-	TGTGCCAGCAGCCCACCGACACGGAAAGAGACCCAGTACTTC	CASSPPTRKETQYF
-	TRBV5-5	TRBJ2-6	-	TGTGCCAGCAGCTTGACGGGGGATGGGGCCAACGTCCTGACTTTC	CASSLTGDGANVLTF
-	TRBV18	TRBJ1-1	once	TGTGCCAGCTCACCAATAGCGGGAGCGAACACTGAAGCTTTCTTT	CASSPIAGANTEAFF
-	TRBV2	TRBJ2-1	-	TGTGCCAGCAGTGAGCAGTGGTTAGCGGCGTACAATGAGCAGTTCTTC	CASSEQWLAAYNEQFF
TRBD1	TRBV5-1	TRBJ2-7	-	TGCGCCAGCAGCCAACAGGGGGCCTACGAGCAGTACTTC	CASSQQGAYEQYF